Here is one T cell receptor (beta chain) with its context. As yet, its antigen is unknown. PCRs each included synthetic TCR analog templates spiked in. TCRdb's copy holds only in-frame clones and misses some; the assay was immunoSEQ multiplex PCR. Of around 29,000 clones detected, 80% to 85% appear once; the ten largest clones hold 2.5% to 3%. The CDR3 totals 12 residues. The germline CDR1 and CDR2 sequences are MDHEN and SYDVKM. V gave up 5 bases and J gave up 8 bases, with 9 bases separating them. The sample is drawn from a study of PD-L1 blockade in urothelial cancer. About the research overall: Most patients, about 85% of the roughly 30, were males with bladder-origin cancer. Study-wide points: Greater 3-week expansion of tumor-associated blood clones was recorded for durable-benefit patients.

Time point reported: peripheral blood 6 weeks after treatment start. Each patient supplied 1 to 8 pretreatment and on-treatment samples. The V call is TRBV28, the J call TRBJ1-4; D unclear. The sequenced sample was PBMCs, obtained around atezolizumab (anti-PD-L1) treatment. This TCR was recovered from a man between 65 and 79 years old with urothelial cancer. The CDR3 here is CASSTEDEKLFF. As DNA, the CDR3 is TGTGCCAGCAGTACGGAGGACGAAAAACTGTTTTTT.